This T cell receptor beta chain is from a study of prognosis after radiotherapy for stage I lung cancer. Study summary: Of the patients, over 5 had squamous cell carcinoma and twelve had adenocarcinoma tumors. A biologically effective dose of at least 100 Gy came via 3-5 SBRT fractions.

The table lists this clonotype with many counts. Trimming removed 1 base at V and 2 bases at J, with 9 bases between. This CDR3 contains 14 residues. Germline assignment: CDR1 SGHKS and CDR2 YYEKEE (reference sequence). Two-round multiplex PCR on genomic DNA was the method by which TCR beta CDR3 was amplified. Round one of PCR was performed, and it used primers specific to each TRBV and TRBJ gene. TCRdb re-derived calls from the multiplex PCR reads in MiXCR, one entry per CDR3 protein. The data contain around 25,000 distinct CDR3 sequences, around 36% of them singletons. The specimen was PBMCs, collected before or after stereotactic body radiation therapy (not recorded which). The receptor was isolated from a donor aged 50 or older with non-small cell lung cancer. The chain recombines TRBV5-5 with TRBJ1-2; D gene ambiguous. CDR3 nucleotides: TGTGCCAGCAGCTTGAGTGGGCAGAACTATGGCTACACCTTC. This sequence encodes CASSLSGQNYGYTF. The entire variable domain, with the rest obtained from reference TRBV5-5 and TRBJ1-2, is as follows: DAGVTQSPTHLIKTRGQQVTLRCSPISGHKSVSWYQQVLGQGPQFIFQYYEKEERGRGNFPDRFSARQFPNYSSELNVNALLLGDSALYLCASSLSGQNYGYTFGSGTRLTVV.